This record looks at one T cell receptor beta chain sequence and its context. V was pared by 0 bases and J by 9 bases, with 9 bases between. The CDR3 covers 13 residues. Looked up from germline, CDR1 is LGHDT and CDR2 is YNNKEL (reference sequence). This record belongs to a study of control samples from healthy donors and cancer patients. TCRdb's table, derived via immunoSEQ multiplex PCR, lists solely in-frame clones and lacks some. The table lists about 63,000 clones, approximately 85% of them singletons. This clonotype originated in a middle-aged man in good health. The material sequenced was blood. The chain combines TRBV3-1 (or the pseudogene TRBV3-2) with TRBJ1-5; maybe TRBD1 (6 bases). The CDR3: CASSQEGGMPQHF. In DNA form, the CDR3 reads TGTGCCAGCAGCCAAGAAGGGGGAATGCCCCAGCATTTT.